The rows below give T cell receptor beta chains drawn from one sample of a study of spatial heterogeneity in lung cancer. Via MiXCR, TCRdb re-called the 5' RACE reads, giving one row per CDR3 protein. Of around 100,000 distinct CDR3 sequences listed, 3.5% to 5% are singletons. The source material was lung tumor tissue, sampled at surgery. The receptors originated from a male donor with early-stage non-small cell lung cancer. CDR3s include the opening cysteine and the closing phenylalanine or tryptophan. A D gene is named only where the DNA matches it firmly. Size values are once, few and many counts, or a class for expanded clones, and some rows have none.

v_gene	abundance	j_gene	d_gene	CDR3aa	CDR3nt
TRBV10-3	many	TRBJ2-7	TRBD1	CAIRIDRGRPYEQYF	TGTGCCATCAGGATCGACAGGGGGAGGCCCTACGAGCAGTACTTC
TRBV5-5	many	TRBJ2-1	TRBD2	CASSPGTSAHNEQFF	TGTGCCAGCAGCCCCGGGACTAGCGCCCACAATGAGCAGTTCTTC
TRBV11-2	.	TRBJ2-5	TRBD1	CASRGTGQIKETQYF	TGTGCCAGCAGGGGGACGGGACAGATAAAAGAGACCCAGTACTTC
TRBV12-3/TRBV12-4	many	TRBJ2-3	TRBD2	CASRPAGNADTQYF	TGTGCCAGCAGACCAGCGGGGAATGCAGATACGCAGTATTTT
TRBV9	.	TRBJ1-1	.	CASSVVTAPEAFF	TGTGCCAGCAGCGTAGTAACGGCACCTGAAGCTTTCTTT
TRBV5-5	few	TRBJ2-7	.	CASSLVQGDYEQYF	TGTGCCAGCAGCTTGGTGCAGGGAGACTACGAGCAGTACTTC
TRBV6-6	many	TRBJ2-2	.	CASSSQGPGELFF	TGTGCCAGCAGTTCCCAGGGCCCCGGGGAGCTGTTTTTT
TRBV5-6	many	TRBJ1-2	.	CASSFPTGNYGYTF	TGTGCCAGCAGCTTTCCGACAGGCAACTATGGCTACACCTTC
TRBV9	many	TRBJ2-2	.	CASSVLGTNTGELFF	TGTGCCAGCAGCGTCTTAGGGACGAACACCGGGGAGCTGTTTTTT
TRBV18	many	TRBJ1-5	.	CASSPNSNQPQHF	TGTGCCAGCTCACCGAATAGCAATCAGCCCCAGCATTTT
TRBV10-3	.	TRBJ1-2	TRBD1	CAISETLGTGGEGYTF	TGTGCCATCAGTGAGACCCTCGGGACAGGGGGAGAAGGCTACACCTTC